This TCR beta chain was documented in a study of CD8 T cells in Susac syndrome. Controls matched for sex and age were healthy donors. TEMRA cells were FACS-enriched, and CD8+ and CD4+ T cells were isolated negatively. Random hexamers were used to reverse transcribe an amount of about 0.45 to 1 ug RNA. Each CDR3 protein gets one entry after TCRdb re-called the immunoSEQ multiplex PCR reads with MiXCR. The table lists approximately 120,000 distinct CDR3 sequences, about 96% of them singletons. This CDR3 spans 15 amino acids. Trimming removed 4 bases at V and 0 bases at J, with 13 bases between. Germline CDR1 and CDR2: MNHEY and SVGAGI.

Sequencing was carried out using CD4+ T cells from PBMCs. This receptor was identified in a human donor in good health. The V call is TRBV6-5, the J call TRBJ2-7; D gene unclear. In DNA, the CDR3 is TGTGCCAGCAGTTCCCTCAGCGCTGGCTCCTACGAGCAGTACTTC. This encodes CASSSLSAGSYEQYF.